These T cell receptor beta chains were read from a single sample in a study of blood T cell repertoires in COVID-19. Sequenced by immunoSEQ multiplex PCR; TCRdb stores in-frame clones only, minus some. Of 150,000 to 200,000 clones in the sample, 84% are singletons; the top ten hold roughly 12%. Material for sequencing was PBMCs or T cells enriched from blood (not recorded which). The receptors derive from a man aged 50-59 years who had recovered from COVID-19. CDR3s include the opening cysteine and the closing phenylalanine or tryptophan. Fields, in order: D gene, J gene, clone size, V gene, CDR3 DNA, CDR3 protein. A D gene is named only where the DNA matches it firmly. Clone size is not always given. Where it is, it says once, few, many or a class for expanded clones.

>TRBD1|TRBJ2-5|NA|TRBV27
TGTGCCAGCAGTGTAGACAGGGGATGGGAGACCCAGTACTTC
CASSVDRGWETQYF
>NA|TRBJ1-5|NA|TRBV7-9
TGTGCCAGCAGCCCTGACAGCTCCGGGCAGCCCCAGCATTTT
CASSPDSSGQPQHF
>NA|TRBJ1-1|NA|TRBV14
TGTGCCAGCAGCCAAGATGTCAGTTTCACTGAAGCTTTCTTT
CASSQDVSFTEAFF
>NA|TRBJ1-3|once|TRBV3-1/TRBV3-2
TGTGCCAGCAGCCAATCCCTTCTCTCTGGAAACACCATATATTTT
CASSQSLLSGNTIYF
>TRBD1|TRBJ1-6|NA|TRBV29-1
TGCAGCGTTGATAAACGACAGGGGATGAATAGCTCCTATAATTCACCCCTCCACTTT
CSVDKRQGMNSSYNSPLHF
>NA|TRBJ2-5|NA|TRBV4-2
TGTGCCAGCAGCCAAGACAGGGGAGAGCAGACCCAGTACTTC
CASSQDRGEQTQYF
>TRBD2|TRBJ2-1|once|TRBV7-2
TGTGCCAGCAGCTTAGGACTAGCGGGGGGTCGAAGCTCCTACAATGAGCAGTTCTTC
CASSLGLAGGRSSYNEQFF
>NA|TRBJ2-2|once|TRBV27
TGTGCCAGCAGTTTCAGGGCTTTTGTTCACACCGGGGAGCTGTTTTTT
CASSFRAFVHTGELFF
>TRBD1|TRBJ2-3|NA|TRBV20-1
TGCAGTGCTAGTACAAGGGGGCCAGATACGCAGTATTTT
CSASTRGPDTQYF
>NA|TRBJ2-7|NA|TRBV3-1/TRBV3-2
TGTGCCAGCAGCGGAAGCACAACAGGCTACGAGCAGTACTTC
CASSGSTTGYEQYF
>NA|TRBJ1-5|NA|TRBV6-2/TRBV6-3
TGTGCCAGCAGCCCTACGACCATACAGGGTAGGGCTCAGCCCCAGCATTTT
CASSPTTIQGRAQPQHF
>TRBD1|TRBJ1-2|NA|TRBV19
TGTGCCAGTAGTCAGGCGGGGCAGGGGGACTATGGCTACACCTTC
CASSQAGQGDYGYTF
>NA|TRBJ1-2|NA|TRBV7-6
TGTGCCAGCAGCCCGCAGTTTACGGGTTCTAACTATGGCTACACCTTC
CASSPQFTGSNYGYTF
>TRBD1|TRBJ1-1|few|TRBV5-1
TGCGCCAGCAGCGGGACAGGGCAGAACACTGAAGCTTTCTTT
CASSGTGQNTEAFF
>NA|TRBJ2-5|NA|TRBV2
TGTGCCAGCAGTCTGATTGAGGAGACCCAGTACTTC
CASSLIEETQYF
>NA|TRBJ1-2|NA|TRBV9
TGTGCCAGCAGCGTAGAACAGTTCCCCCACTTTGGCTACACCTTC
CASSVEQFPHFGYTF
>TRBD2|TRBJ2-3|once|TRBV4-1
TGCGCCAGCAGCCAAGAGCGGGGGGGCCGGGATACGCAGTATTTT
CASSQERGGRDTQYF
>TRBD1|TRBJ2-2|many|TRBV7-3
TGTGCCAGCAGCCCACAGGGGGTAGCCGGGGAGCTGTTTTTT
CASSPQGVAGELFF
>TRBD1|TRBJ1-3|NA|TRBV19
TGTGCCAGTAGTGCGGGACAGGGAAGCTCTGGAAACACCATATATTTT
CASSAGQGSSGNTIYF
>NA|TRBJ2-5|NA|TRBV5-1
TGCGCCAGCAGCGAAGCAGGGGCCAAAGAGACCCAGTACTTC
CASSEAGAKETQYF
>TRBD1|TRBJ1-1|NA|TRBV27
TGTGCCAGCAGTTTAGTGACAGGGAATCCTGAAGCTTTCTTT
CASSLVTGNPEAFF
>NA|TRBJ2-7|NA|TRBV6-2/TRBV6-3
TGTGCCAGCAGCCCGGAGAAAACCTACGAGCAGTACTTC
CASSPEKTYEQYF
>TRBD2|TRBJ2-3|NA|TRBV5-5
TGTGCCAGCAGCTCGGGACTAGCGGGGTCCAAGTATACGCAGTATTTT
CASSSGLAGSKYTQYF
>NA|TRBJ2-5|NA|TRBV29-1
TGCAGCGTTGAGCGGGGCCTTGGGGAGACCCAGTACTTC
CSVERGLGETQYF
>TRBD1|TRBJ2-3|NA|TRBV6-5
TGTGCCAGCAGTAACAGGGGGCCGGGCACAGATACGCAGTATTTT
CASSNRGPGTDTQYF
>NA|TRBJ1-3|NA|TRBV27
TGTGCCACCCACAGGGTGGATGGAAACACCATATATTTT
CATHRVDGNTIYF
>TRBD1|TRBJ1-3|NA|TRBV9
TGTGCCAGCAGCGAAAGACAGGGGGCGGTTGGAAACACCATATATTTT
CASSERQGAVGNTIYF
>TRBD2|TRBJ2-3|NA|TRBV10-1
TGCGCCAGCAGTGATCGGCGGGGGGCCTCCACAGATACGCAGTATTTT
CASSDRRGASTDTQYF
>NA|TRBJ1-5|NA|TRBV9
TGTGCCAGCAGCGTAGCTGACGGGACTCCCCAGCATTTT
CASSVADGTPQHF
>TRBD1|TRBJ1-2|once|TRBV7-2
TGTGCCAGCAGCTCGACAGGGATTTATGGCTACACCTTC
CASSSTGIYGYTF
>TRBD2|TRBJ2-5|NA|TRBV5-4
TGTGCCAGCAGCTGGGGACTAGTGGCAGAGACCCAGTACTTC
CASSWGLVAETQYF
>NA|TRBJ1-5|NA|TRBV7-8
TGTGCCAGCAGCGCCGCGGCCCCGGGCAATCAGCCCCAGCATTTT
CASSAAAPGNQPQHF
>TRBD1|TRBJ2-1|NA|TRBV2
TGTGCCAGCAAGGAAAACAGGGGCAATGAGCAGTTCTTC
CASKENRGNEQFF
>NA|TRBJ1-2|NA|TRBV6-1
TGTGCCAGCAGTGAAAGGGGGGGCGGTGGCTACACCTTC
CASSERGGGGYTF
>NA|TRBJ2-3|NA|TRBV28
TGTGCCAGCAGCTCGCGATCCCGACGGGGCACAGATACGCAGTATTTT
CASSSRSRRGTDTQYF
>TRBD1|TRBJ1-1|NA|TRBV4-2
TGTGCCAGCAGCCAAGAGCAGAAGGGGGCGGCAGCTTTCTTT
CASSQEQKGAAAFF
>TRBD1|TRBJ1-6|NA|TRBV4-1
TGCGCCAGCAGCGATATGGCCGGGACAGGGGTTTCACCCCTCCACTTT
CASSDMAGTGVSPLHF
>TRBD1|TRBJ1-1|NA|TRBV18
TGTGCCAGTCGGGAGGACAGGGGAGGTACTGAAGCTTTCTTT
CASREDRGGTEAFF
>NA|TRBJ1-2|NA|TRBV5-4
TGTGCCAGCAGCTTGGCAGGGGTTAACTATGGCTACACCTTC
CASSLAGVNYGYTF
>NA|TRBJ1-2|NA|TRBV27
TGTGCCAGCAGTTTGGGGCAGTACGGACCCTATGGCTACACCTTC
CASSLGQYGPYGYTF
>NA|TRBJ1-4|few|TRBV9
TGTGCCAGCAGCGGACACACCGGAGAAAAACTGTTTTTT
CASSGHTGEKLFF
>TRBD1|TRBJ1-5|NA|TRBV2
TGTGCCAGCAGTGGACAGGGGGGCAATCAGCCCCAGCATTTT
CASSGQGGNQPQHF
>NA|TRBJ2-7|NA|TRBV4-3
TGCGCCAGCAGCCAAGAAGAGGACAGTGATTACGAGCAGTACTTC
CASSQEEDSDYEQYF
>NA|TRBJ1-1|NA|TRBV6-5
TGTGCCAGCAGTTACTCGACATCCACAGCCTTCACTGAAGCTTTCTTT
CASSYSTSTAFTEAFF
>NA|TRBJ2-3|NA|TRBV5-1
TGCGCCAGCAGCTCAAGACTAAGCACAGATACGCAGTATTTT
CASSSRLSTDTQYF
>NA|TRBJ1-5|few|TRBV2
TGTGCCAGCAGTGAGAGGTCGGCTGATCAGCCCCAGCATTTT
CASSERSADQPQHF
>TRBD1|TRBJ2-7|NA|TRBV7-8
TGTGCCAGCAGCTTAGAGGACAGGACCACCTACGAGCAGTACTTC
CASSLEDRTTYEQYF
>NA|TRBJ1-1|NA|TRBV12-5
TGTGCTAGTGGTTTGGACTTTGACAGTGAAGCTTTCTTT
CASGLDFDSEAFF
>NA|TRBJ1-5|NA|TRBV6-6
TGTGCCAGCACCGCTTTCAGGGGTCCTAGCAATCAGCCCCAGCATTTT
CASTAFRGPSNQPQHF